This T cell receptor (beta chain) was sequenced for a study of early T cells in non-severe SARS-CoV-2 infection. Study-wide context: Sequencing of unsorted whole blood was done on bulk RNA, leaving chains unpaired.

cDNA molecules, individually, were tagged with unique molecular identifiers. A single record per CDR3 protein comes from TCRdb applying MiXCR to the 5' RACE reads. The sample includes more than 55,000 distinct CDR3 sequences, more than 3.5% of them seen just once. This clonotype was counted at least ten times. The trim removed 5 bases at V and 5 bases at J, leaving 11 bases unmatched. CDR3 length: 16 amino acids. Germline CDR1 reads SEHNR; CDR2 reads FQNEAQ (reference sequence). The receptor was derived from an adult who was a healthcare worker with PCR-confirmed SARS-CoV-2 infection or an uninfected control (not recorded which). The donor label of this sample is uncertain. The specimen was whole blood, collected at baseline. The chain links TRBV7-9 to TRBJ2-7; 11 bases line up with TRBD1. For the CDR3, the DNA is TGTGCCAGCAGCAACCCTCCCGGGACAGGGGGTCACGAGCAGTACTTC. This encodes CASSNPPGTGGHEQYF.